What follows are 7 T cell receptor beta chains derived from one specimen sequenced in a study of blood T cell repertoires in COVID-19. Using immunoSEQ multiplex PCR, the repertoire was profiled, and TCRdb retains in-frame clones only, with some absent. Of approximately 200,000 clones in the sample, about three quarters were seen once. Sequencing was done on a sample of peripheral blood. The receptors originated from a woman of 80 years or more with COVID-19, enrolled during active disease.

This clone was recorded once. The chain has TRBV4-3 and TRBJ2-3; 9 positions match TRBD1. The CDR3 has 15 amino acids. The J segment lost 11 bases and the V segment lost 0 bases, leaving 9 bases of the junction unmatched. Germline CDR1 reads LGHNA; CDR2 reads YSLEER. CDR3 protein: CASSQDSGQGVRQYF. The CDR3, as DNA: TGCGCCAGCAGCCAAGATTCGGGACAGGGAGTCCGGCAGTATTTT.

The chain carries TRBV10-2 and TRBJ2-1; TRBD2 matches 12 bases. Unmatched junction bases numbered 3, after V lost 2 bases and J lost 4 bases. CDR1 is WSHSY and CDR2 is SAAADI in the germline V gene. The CDR3 has 16 amino acids. CDR3 coding DNA: TGCGCCAGCAGTGAGCTAGCGGGGGGGCCTTACAATGAGCAGTTCTTC. Translating it yields CASSELAGGPYNEQFF.

The rearrangement joins TRBV4-1 to TRBJ1-1, with D unresolved. Trimming removed 6 bases at V and 3 bases at J, with 11 bases between. This CDR3 has 13 amino acids. Germline-derived CDR1 and CDR2 are MGHRA and YSYEKL. CDR3 loop: CASRRELDTEAFF. In DNA, the CDR3 is TGCGCCAGCAGGCGGGAGTTGGACACTGAAGCTTTCTTT.

This clone was counted once. The rearrangement links TRBV7-9 to TRBJ1-3, with a tentative D call TRBD1 (6 bases). This CDR3 comprises 17 residues. Germline CDR1 reads SEHNR; CDR2 reads FQNEAQ (reference sequence). V was cut by 1 base and J by 1 base, with 14 bases left in between. The CDR3 bases are TGTGCCAGCAGCTTAGAGGGAGGGGGTAGATCTGGAAACACCATATATTTT. This codes for CASSLEGGGRSGNTIYF.

This clone appeared a few times. The chain employs TRBV28 and TRBJ2-3; 8 bases map to TRBD2. Germline trimming cut 8 bases from V and 0 bases from J; bases unmatched to any gene: 10. Germline assignment: CDR1 MDHEN and CDR2 SYDVKM. The CDR3 contains 16 residues. The CDR3 coding sequence is TGTGCCAGCTCATCCAGTAGCGGGATTAGCACAGATACGCAGTATTTT. Translation gives CASSSSSGISTDTQYF.

The chain joins TRBV6-2 or TRBV6-3 to TRBJ1-2; possible D gene TRBD1, 5 bases. The CDR3 has 15 amino acids. Germline lookup yields CDR1 MNHEY and CDR2 SVGEGT. Trimming left V 5 bases short and J 2 bases short, with 15 bases between. CDR3 nucleotides: TGTGCCAGCAGTAAAACCGGACAACCGAACTATGGCTACACCTTC. Its protein product is CASSKTGQPNYGYTF.

This clone was seen a few times. V is TRBV6-6 and J is TRBJ2-5, with TRBD2 matching 9 bases. This CDR3 region has 15 residues. J gave up 5 bases and V 10 bases, and 14 bases lay outside the gene matches. Germline lookup yields CDR1 MNHNY and CDR2 SVGAGI (reference sequence). The CDR3 DNA follows: TGTGCCACCAGCTTTGCGGGGGGGCCGCTGGAGACCCAGTACTTC. As protein: CATSFAGGPLETQYF.